This TCR beta chain was sequenced in a study of T cell responses to AZD1222 COVID-19 vaccine. TCRdb's table, derived via immunoSEQ multiplex PCR, lists solely in-frame clones and lacks some. The repertoire includes approximately 97,000 clones, more than 85% of them detected once, and approximately 5% sits in the top ten. Germline V gene data show CDR1 as SGHTA and CDR2 as FQGNSA. Losses at the gene ends were 2 bases for V and 5 bases for J; bases not matched to a gene: 6. The length of the CDR3 is 15 residues. J is TRBJ1-5 and V is TRBV7-2; TRBD1 matches 7 bases. The sample in question was peripheral blood, obtained on day 0 of AZD1222 vaccination. The TCR originated in an adult in good health. CDR3 protein: CASSLRTGADQPQHF. CDR3 bases: TGTGCCAGCAGCTTAAGAACAGGGGCGGATCAGCCCCAGCATTTT.